This T cell receptor (beta chain) was recovered during a study of Graves' ophthalmopathy and Graves' hyperthyroidism. Researchers took RNA transcripts and amplified TCR beta CDR3 regions from them. RT-PCR in the first round used HTBI primers; a second-round multiplex PCR followed. TCRdb called the multiplex PCR reads again in MiXCR, with one record for every CDR3 protein. The sample shows over 150,000 distinct CDR3 sequences, 30% to 45% of them seen only once. As the starting material, 9.5 to 10 ml of fresh peripheral blood yielded the PBMCs. The source is a woman between 35 and 50 years old with Graves' ophthalmopathy. The sequencing sample was made of peripheral blood.

In DNA form, the CDR3 reads TGTGCCAGCAGTTACGGGGGACAGGGAAACACCATATATTTT. Translation gives CASSYGGQGNTIYF. V is TRBV6-5 and J is TRBJ1-3; 7 bases map to TRBD1. Losses at the gene ends were 2 bases for V and 4 bases for J; bases not matched to a gene: 2. The CDR3 runs to 14 residues. Germline lookup yields CDR1 MNHEY and CDR2 SVGAGI.